This T cell receptor (beta chain) was retrieved from a study of blood T cell repertoires in COVID-19 (TCRdb year 2020). Broadly, across the study: Collaborator samples came from the United States, Italy and Spain and covered acute and convalescent phases of COVID-19. The material from the prospective study consisted of cDNA or gDNA derived from T cells, B-cell-depleted T cells, or PBMCs. Subjects who had been exposed to COVID-19, were actively infected with it, or had recovered from it provided the deeply sampled blood TCRbeta repertoires that made up the dataset. The repertoires were released in a freely available public database intended as a resource for research on the immune response to SARS-CoV-2. The samples were drawn from the first 160 participants of the ongoing ImmuneRACE study and from 1,254 subjects provided by 6 global collaborators. Nearly every sample came with metadata listing a de-identified subject ID, COVID-19 status, age in years and sex. Where HLA class I and class II types were available, the types were taken from metadata supplied by the sample provider, not from assay-based typing. What the study reported, not specific to this receptor: The amount of clinical and demographic metadata varied by source and participant and was provided uncurated.

TCRbeta CDR3 regions were amplified from genomic DNA using the immunoSEQ Assay, a bias-controlled multiplex PCR. Regarding the original processing steps: Nucleated cell counts per sample were estimated from amplification of reference gene primers within the assay. To quantify the absolute abundance of each unique TCRbeta CDR3 rearrangement, sequence reads were collapsed and filtered. For each sample, productive Simpson clonality was calculated as the square root of Simpson's diversity index across productive rearrangements. In TCRdb, the immuneACCESS table is reduced to in-frame sequences with V and J assigned. These tables do not hold every clone; where another copy was compared, an unresolved V gene accounts for under half, and the others remain unexplained. That table supplies the V and J calls and clone size; D and trimming were determined from the DNA. This sample is represented by 250,000 to 300,000 clones; roughly 90% of them were singletons. Around 2.2% of the sample rests with the top ten.

In Seattle, one collaborating source enrolled patients while the infection was active and tracked those patients longitudinally over the course of disease. Each collaborating institution followed its own protocols to collect whole blood in K2EDTA tubes. For TCRbeta analysis, collaborators shipped samples in one of three forms: frozen whole blood, isolated PBMCs, or DNA extracted from either of those sample types. Points on this clone: The antigen it recognizes is unknown. Base qualities are missing; no much larger clone stands one base away.

From a lookup of the germline V gene (reference sequence), CDR1 and CDR2 are SEHNR and FQNEAQ. Reading from cysteine to phenylalanine, the CDR3 counts 14 amino acids. Just the 42-base CDR3 DNA is kept, in frame starting at base 1. The junction shows trimming of 6 bases on V and 2 bases on J, plus 13 bases between the germline ends. Sequenced: peripheral blood. The chain uses TRBV7-9 and TRBJ2-5; D gene: possibly TRBD1, on 6 matching bases. This TCR came from a woman between 25 and 40 years old with COVID-19, enrolled during active disease. CDR3 loop: CASRYGTNQETQYF. The nucleotide sequence reads as follows: TGTGCCAGCAGATACGGGACAAATCAAGAGACCCAGTACTTC.